Listed here are 22 T cell receptor beta chains from one sample, sequenced in a study of identical twins. TCRdb passed the 5' RACE reads through MiXCR, listing each CDR3 protein once. Of approximately 620,000 distinct CDR3 sequences in the sample, 8.5% to 9.5% were seen once. The sample was also reused in another study, on yellow fever vaccine responses in identical twins.

Sequenced: PBMCs. Receptors originate from a woman between 18 and 30 years old in good health.

This clonotype was seen repeatedly, ten times or more. This rearrangement joins TRBV9 to TRBJ2-6; unclear D gene. CDR1 and CDR2 (germline): SGDLS, YYNGEE. V was trimmed by 10 bases and J by 1 base, leaving 9 bases between them. The CDR3 length is 13 residues. In nucleotides, the CDR3 is TGTGCCTCTGGGCCTTCTGGGGCCAACGTCCTGACTTTC. It codes for CASGPSGANVLTF.

This clonotype occurred many times. The J gene is TRBJ2-3, the V gene TRBV15, with unresolved D. V was pared by 0 bases and J by 5 bases, with 15 bases between. This CDR3 spans 16 amino acids. The germline gives CDR1 LNHNV, CDR2 YYDKDF (reference sequence). The CDR3 spells CATSRDSSGWKDTQYF. CDR3 coding DNA: TGTGCCACCAGCAGAGATTCATCAGGATGGAAAGATACGCAGTATTTT.

The sample holds a few counts of this clonotype. The genes are TRBV7-9 and TRBJ1-1; perhaps TRBD1 as D (6 bases). The CDR3 is made up of 16 amino acids. Trimming cost V 0 bases and J 2 bases, with 13 bases left between them. From germline, CDR1 is SEHNR and CDR2 FQNEAQ (reference sequence). CDR3 sequence (DNA): TGTGCCAGCAGCTTAGCGTCCGCCAGGGGAAACACTGAAGCTTTCTTT. Residues: CASSLASARGNTEAFF. Together with reference TRBV7-9 and TRBJ1-1, the CDR3 gives the full variable domain: DTGVSQNPRHKITKRGQNVTFRCDPISEHNRLYWYRQTLGQGPEFLTYFQNEAQLEKSRLLSDRFSAERPKGSFSTLEIQRTEQGDSAMYLCASSLASARGNTEAFFGQGTRLTVV.

This clonotype was detected a few times. The rearrangement links TRBV4-3 to TRBJ2-7; D ambiguous. V shed 1 base and J shed 0 bases, with 10 bases lying between them. The germline V gene encodes CDR1 LGHNA and CDR2 YSLEER. The CDR3 is 15 amino acids. As DNA, the CDR3 is TGCGCCAGCAGCCAAGGACTGGATCCCTCCTACGAGCAGTACTTC. It specifies CASSQGLDPSYEQYF.

In this sample, this clonotype turned up a few times. The chain uses TRBV5-1 and TRBJ1-4, with TRBD1 as a possible D gene (6 bases). V shed 3 bases and J shed 0 bases, with 15 bases lying between them. The V gene's germline CDR1 is SGHRS and CDR2 YFSETQ. The CDR3 length is 17 residues. The CDR3 loop reads CASSSWGGYATNEKLFF. The CDR3 DNA reads TGCGCCAGCAGCTCCTGGGGGGGCTACGCAACTAATGAAAAACTGTTTTTT.

This clonotype was detected only a few times. One end of the junction varies from germline; a read error may be responsible. The chain recombines TRBV7-2 with TRBJ2-5, with D perhaps TRBD2 (5 bases). Germline values: CDR1 SGHTA, CDR2 FQGNSA. The CDR3 has 14 residues. For the CDR3, the DNA is TGTGCCAGCAGCACCGGCGGGTCCCAAGGGACCCAGTACTTC. Translation: CASSTGGSQGTQYF.

This clonotype was found a few times. CDR3 sequence reads: CASSQVAGGPSETQYF. In DNA form, the CDR3 reads TGTGCCAGCAGCCAAGTAGCGGGGGGGCCGTCAGAGACCCAGTACTTC. The chain carries TRBV3-1 and TRBJ2-5; the match to TRBD2 covers 11 bases. Germline V gene lookup returns CDR1 LGHDT and CDR2 YNNKEL (reference sequence). CDR3 length: 16 residues. Trimming cost V 1 base and J 4 bases; bases outside gene matches: 5.

This clonotype has only a few counts. The V gene is TRBV28, the J gene TRBJ2-5, with TRBD1 matching over 8 bases. V shed 6 bases and J 5 bases; nucleotides not matched to a gene: 5. Germline V gene sequence: CDR1 MDHEN, CDR2 SYDVKM. This CDR3 comprises 13 residues. The chain's CDR3 is CASRGTGRETQYF. CDR3 coding DNA: TGTGCCAGCAGGGGGACAGGACGTGAGACCCAGTACTTC.

There are a few counts of this clonotype. The J gene is TRBJ1-1, the V gene TRBV13; tentative D call: TRBD1 (6 bases). The CDR3 has 15 residues. Deletions cut 3 bases from V and 4 bases from J, with 15 bases between. CDR1 is PRHDT and CDR2 is FYEKMQ in the germline V gene (reference sequence). The CDR3 nucleotides read TGTGCCAGCAGCTTGGACGGGGGCAGGCGCACTGAAGCTTTCTTT. It yields the protein CASSLDGGRRTEAFF.

This clonotype was picked up many times. This chain links TRBV29-1 with TRBJ2-7; 8 positions match TRBD1. Germline V gene data show CDR1 as SQVTM and CDR2 as ANQGSEA. V was clipped by 2 bases and J by 1 base; unmatched bases: 4. CDR3 length: 14 residues. The DNA of the CDR3 is TGCAGCGTTGAACGCCAGGGGGCTTCCTACGAGCAGTACTTC. Residues: CSVERQGASYEQYF.

This clonotype was found many times. The chain's CDR3 is CSAGQSQETQYF. CDR3 bases: TGCAGCGCCGGACAGAGCCAAGAGACCCAGTACTTC. The V call is TRBV29-1, the J call TRBJ2-5, with D perhaps TRBD1 (6 bases). Germline V lookup: CDR1 SQVTM, CDR2 ANQGSEA. The CDR3 has 12 amino acids. Trimming pared 7 bases from V and 1 base from J, leaving 10 bases between.

This chain links TRBV27 with TRBJ2-4; D assignment may be TRBD1 or TRBD2 (5 bases each). The CDR3 consists of 15 residues. Germline values: CDR1 MNHEY, CDR2 SMNVEV (reference sequence). V lost 2 bases and J 8 bases, leaving 16 bases between the germline ends. The CDR3 loop reads CASSLRGLPEDIQYF. In DNA, the CDR3 is TGTGCCAGCAGTTTAAGGGGCCTCCCGGAGGACATTCAGTACTTC.

In this sample, this clonotype turned up a few times. The CDR3 DNA reads as TGTGCCAGCAGTTTCAGACAGGGCTACACAGATACGCAGTATTTT. Its protein is CASSFRQGYTDTQYF. The chain is built from TRBV12-3 or TRBV12-4 and TRBJ2-3; 7 positions match TRBD1. This CDR3 is 15 amino acids long. Trimming cost V 3 bases and J 2 bases; bases outside gene matches: 5.

The genes are TRBV14 and TRBJ2-1; 7 nucleotides line up with TRBD2. V shed 4 bases and J 4 bases; nucleotides not matched to a gene: 7. Germline V gene data show CDR1 as SGHDN and CDR2 as FVKESK. The CDR3 runs to 15 residues. The CDR3 DNA reads as TGTGCCAGCAGCCTTCTGGGGACTAATTACAATGAGCAGTTCTTC. Protein sequence: CASSLLGTNYNEQFF.

This clonotype was counted only a few times. This chain links TRBV7-9 with TRBJ2-7, with 8 nucleotides matching TRBD1. Trimming at V came to 5 bases and at J to 4 bases, leaving 7 bases not matched to a gene. Germline V gene lookup returns CDR1 SEHNR and CDR2 FQNEAQ (reference sequence). The CDR3 sequence is 14 residues long. CDR3 sequence: CASSPRTGRYEQYF. In DNA form, the CDR3 reads TGTGCCAGCAGCCCGAGGACAGGGCGTTACGAGCAGTACTTC.

This clonotype has at least ten counts. The genes are TRBV25-1 and TRBJ1-4; D possibly corresponds to TRBD1 (5 bases). The CDR3 is 14 residues long. The germline V and J ends were trimmed by 6 bases and 0 bases, with 8 bases remaining between them. Germline loops: CDR1 MGHDK, CDR2 SYGVNS. The DNA for the CDR3 is TGTGCCAGCAGCGAAGGGGCAACTAATGAAAAACTGTTTTTT. This codes for CASSEGATNEKLFF.

This clonotype has just a few counts. CDR3 nucleotide sequence: TGCGCCAGCAGCTCCCGGGACAGGGTTGATTATGAGCAGTTCTTC. Translating it yields CASSSRDRVDYEQFF. The chain couples TRBV5-1 to TRBJ2-1, with 9 bases aligning to TRBD1. The CDR3 spans 15 residues. Germline assignment: CDR1 SGHRS and CDR2 YFSETQ. Trimming removed 3 bases from V and 8 bases from J; junction bases left unmatched: 9. The complete variable domain, with remaining parts taken from reference TRBV5-1 and TRBJ2-1, reads KAGVTQTPRYLIKTRGQQVTLSCSPISGHRSVSWYQQTPGQGLQFLFEYFSETQRNKGNFPGRFSGRQFSNSRSEMNVSTLELGDSALYLCASSSRDRVDYEQFFGPGTRLTVL.

This clonotype has more than one count but fewer than ten. The chain carries TRBV7-2 and TRBJ2-7; no clear D. CDR3 length: 11 amino acids. V lost 5 bases, J lost 5 bases, and 7 bases lay in between. Germline CDR1 is SGHTA and CDR2 is FQGNSA. The CDR3 DNA follows: TGTGCCAGCAGCCTAATCGACGAGCAGTACTTC. The encoded protein is CASSLIDEQYF.

This clonotype was recorded a few times. The chain recombines TRBV7-2 with TRBJ1-1, with no clear D. CDR1 SGHTA and CDR2 FQGNSA come from the germline V gene. The germline V and J ends were trimmed by 5 bases and 4 bases, with 17 bases remaining between them. CDR3 length: 15 amino acids. CDR3: CASSPAIGSRTEAFF. CDR3 nucleotide sequence: TGTGCCAGCAGCCCAGCCATCGGTTCCCGCACTGAAGCTTTCTTT.

There are a few counts of this clonotype. The chain joins TRBV5-1 to TRBJ2-7; a possible D gene is TRBD1 (5 bases). From germline, CDR1 is SGHRS and CDR2 YFSETQ. The CDR3 runs 16 residues. V was pared by 4 bases and J by 6 bases, with 23 bases between. CDR3 nucleotide sequence: TGCGCCAGCAGCCATCTCACAGACAGTAGAAGAAGCGAGCAGTACTTC. Translation gives CASSHLTDSRRSEQYF.

This clonotype was picked up many times. V gene TRBV5-1 combines with J gene TRBJ2-1; D gene uncertain. Trimming shortened V by 0 bases and J by 6 bases, and 7 bases separated the two germline ends. The CDR3 totals 13 residues. Germline values: CDR1 SGHRS, CDR2 YFSETQ. The CDR3 is CASSLAEINEQFF. The CDR3 DNA sequence: TGCGCCAGCAGCTTGGCAGAGATCAATGAGCAGTTCTTC.

The chain has TRBV9 and TRBJ1-4, with 7 positions matching TRBD1. Trimming took 1 base from V and 7 from J; bases not matched to a gene: 4. The CDR3 has 14 residues. CDR1 and CDR2 from the germline V gene are SGDLS and YYNGEE. As DNA, the CDR3 is TGTGCCAGCAGCGTAACCGGGACAGCTGAAAAACTGTTTTTT. Translation gives CASSVTGTAEKLFF.